Following are 22 T cell receptor beta chains from one sample sequenced in a study of blood T cell repertoires in COVID-19. Sequencing used immunoSEQ multiplex PCR; TCRdb keeps in-frame clones, though not all of them. The sample includes roughly 300,000 clones, about 89% seen only once; the top ten take around 8%. The sample was peripheral blood. These TCRs come from a woman between 45 and 65 years old who had recovered from COVID-19.

The chain combines TRBV2 with TRBJ2-7, with a weak D call TRBD1 (6 bases). The CDR3 is 13 residues long. Germline V gene data show CDR1 as SNHLY and CDR2 as FYNNEI. The V end was cut by 5 bases, the J end by 1 base, with 9 bases between. CDR3 region: CASSTRGSYEQYF. The CDR3 region has the DNA TGTGCCAGCAGTACAAGGGGGTCCTACGAGCAGTACTTC.

V and J are TRBV7-2 and TRBJ2-7; 7 bases are shared with TRBD1. The germline CDR1 and CDR2 sequences are SGHTA and FQGNSA. J lost 3 bases, V lost 4 bases, and 6 bases had no gene match. The CDR3 is made up of 14 amino acids. The CDR3 region has the DNA TGTGCCAGCAGCTCTTTGGACAGGAGCTACGAGCAGTACTTC. This encodes CASSSLDRSYEQYF.

The chain has TRBV4-3 and TRBJ1-1; the D is unclear. The germline CDR1 and CDR2 sequences are LGHNA and YSLEER. The CDR3 has 13 amino acids. Trimming shortened V by 3 bases and J by 0 bases, and 5 bases separated the two germline ends. The CDR3 loop is CASSHEMNTEAFF. CDR3 sequence (DNA): TGCGCCAGCAGCCATGAGATGAACACTGAAGCTTTCTTT.

V is TRBV3-1 (or the pseudogene TRBV3-2) and J is TRBJ1-1; the D gene is possibly TRBD1 (6 bases). Germline V gene sequence: CDR1 LGHDT, CDR2 YNNKEL (reference sequence). This CDR3 contains 12 residues. With 0 bases removed from V and 10 bases from J, the gap between germline ends came to 9 bases. The CDR3 DNA is TGTGCCAGCAGCCAAGAACAGGGAGCAGCTTTCTTT. Protein sequence: CASSQEQGAAFF.

The chain couples TRBV28 to TRBJ1-1, with D perhaps TRBD1 (5 bases). CDR3 length: 12 amino acids. The V and J ends lost 7 bases and 5 bases respectively, with 11 bases between them. Germline-derived CDR1 and CDR2 are MDHEN and SYDVKM. CDR3 in DNA: TGTGCCAGCACCCAAACAGGAACTGAAGCTTTCTTT. The encoded protein is CASTQTGTEAFF.

This chain joins TRBV11-2 and TRBJ2-1; D possibly corresponds to TRBD1 (5 bases). Germline V gives CDR1 SGHAT, CDR2 FQNNGV. Trimming shortened V by 6 bases and J by 6 bases, and 21 bases separated the two germline ends. The CDR3 runs 16 residues. In nucleotides, the CDR3 is TGTGCCAGCAGGCACTCCGGTACAGGAGAAAGCAATGAGCAGTTCTTC. Translated: CASRHSGTGESNEQFF. Using reference TRBV11-2 and TRBJ2-1 for the parts outside the CDR3, the full variable domain is EAGVAQSPRYKIIEKRQSVAFWCNPISGHATLYWYQQILGQGPKLLIQFQNNGVVDDSQLPKDRFSAERLKGVDSTLKIQPAKLEDSAVYLCASRHSGTGESNEQFFGPGTRLTVL.

This clone occurred once. This chain connects TRBV7-2 to TRBJ2-1; D might be TRBD1 (7 bases). The V gene's germline CDR1 is SGHTA and CDR2 FQGNSA. This CDR3 spans 16 amino acids. Deletions cut 1 base from V and 3 bases from J, with 13 bases between. The CDR3 DNA sequence: TGTGCCAGCAGCTTAGAGGCGGGACAGAGCTACAATGAGCAGTTCTTC. Amino acids: CASSLEAGQSYNEQFF. Supplemented by reference TRBV7-2 and TRBJ2-1, the full variable domain reads GAGVSQSPSNKVTEKGKDVELRCDPISGHTALYWYRQSLGQGLEFLIYFQGNSAPDKSGLPSDRFSAERTGGSVSTLTIQRTQQEDSAVYLCASSLEAGQSYNEQFFGPGTRLTVL.

The V call is TRBV15, the J call TRBJ1-4; tentatively, D is TRBD1 (5 bases). CDR1 and CDR2 (germline): LNHNV, YYDKDF (reference sequence). Trimming removed 11 bases at V and 6 bases at J, with 16 bases between. The CDR3 is made up of 13 amino acids. Written as DNA, the CDR3 is TGTGCCGCTAAGGAGGGGAGCGATGAAAAACTGTTTTTT. As protein: CAAKEGSDEKLFF.

This chain links TRBV12-3 or TRBV12-4 with TRBJ1-2; D is unresolved. CDR3 length equals 12 residues. V was trimmed by 5 bases and J by 8 bases, leaving 12 bases between them. The CDR3 region has the DNA TGTGCCAGCAGTCGCGATCGGTGGGGCTACACCTTC. Translated, it gives CASSRDRWGYTF.

The V gene is TRBV7-2, the J gene TRBJ2-1, with 8 positions matching TRBD1. CDR3 length equals 14 residues. Trimming at V came to 1 base and at J to 9 bases, leaving 5 bases not matched to a gene. Germline V lookup: CDR1 SGHTA, CDR2 FQGNSA. The CDR3 sequence: CASSLEVRGREQFF. The CDR3 coding sequence is TGTGCCAGCAGCTTAGAGGTCAGGGGGCGTGAGCAGTTCTTC.

This clone was observed once. J is TRBJ1-5 and V is TRBV28; a weak D match, TRBD1 (5 bases). This CDR3 contains 14 residues. Deletions cut 1 base from V and 3 bases from J, with 7 bases between. Per the germline V gene, CDR1 is MDHEN and CDR2 is SYDVKM. The CDR3: CASSLFRVNQPQHF. As DNA, the CDR3 is TGTGCCAGCAGTTTATTCAGGGTCAATCAGCCCCAGCATTTT.

This chain joins TRBV6-6 and TRBJ1-4; D gene ambiguous. Trimming cost V 6 bases and J 0 bases, with 17 bases left between them. The germline CDR1 and CDR2 sequences are MNHNY and SVGAGI (reference sequence). This CDR3 comprises 17 residues. The DNA of the CDR3 is TGTGCCAGCAGCCGACGGGGTTCCGTCGCAACTAATGAAAAACTGTTTTTT. Its translation is CASSRRGSVATNEKLFF.

This chain joins TRBV3-1 (or the pseudogene TRBV3-2) and TRBJ2-7; TRBD1 matches at 9 bases. Germline V gene sequence: CDR1 LGHDT, CDR2 YNNKEL (reference sequence). The CDR3 is 17 amino acids. The junction had 7 bases not matched to a gene; V was cut back by 0 bases and J by 1 base. Here the CDR3 DNA reads TGTGCCAGCAGCCAAGATCTAGGGACAGGGAGGTCCTACGAGCAGTACTTC. This translates into CASSQDLGTGRSYEQYF.

V usage is TRBV10-2 and J usage is TRBJ1-2; D is ambiguous. The CDR3 length is 13 residues. Germline V gene data show CDR1 as WSHSY and CDR2 as SAAADI. Trimming left V 1 base short and J 1 base short, with 4 bases between. For the CDR3, the DNA is TGCGCCAGCAGTGAGTTAGATAACTATGGCTACACCTTC. Translating gives CASSELDNYGYTF.

The chain carries TRBV28 and TRBJ2-7; 10 bases fit TRBD2. Germline V gives CDR1 MDHEN, CDR2 SYDVKM. V shed 7 bases, J shed 2 bases, and the junction held 5 bases outside the gene matches. The CDR3 has 14 residues. CDR3 region: CASTGTSDPYEQYF. The CDR3 region has the DNA TGTGCCAGCACTGGGACTAGCGATCCCTACGAGCAGTACTTC.

The chain recombines TRBV11-2 with TRBJ2-7; D is possibly TRBD1 (6 bases). CDR3 length: 14 amino acids. Trimming cost V 5 bases and J 5 bases, with 16 bases left between them. Germline CDR1 reads SGHAT; CDR2 reads FQNNGV. CDR3 residues: CASSPLRGSHEQYF. CDR3 bases: TGTGCCAGCAGCCCGCTCAGGGGTTCCCACGAGCAGTACTTC.

The rearrangement joins TRBV7-2 to TRBJ1-1; D gene unclear. Germline CDR1 and CDR2: SGHTA and FQGNSA. The V gene lost 1 base and the J gene lost 7 bases, with 10 bases spanning the gap. There are 13 residues in the CDR3. CDR3 coding DNA: TGTGCCAGCAGCTTAGACAGTCCTGGTGAAGCTTTCTTT. Its translation is CASSLDSPGEAFF.

The rearrangement uses TRBV3-1 (or the pseudogene TRBV3-2) and TRBJ2-5; 11 positions match TRBD2. The CDR3 has 17 residues. J gave up 4 bases and V 6 bases, and 13 bases lay outside the gene matches. The germline V gene encodes CDR1 LGHDT and CDR2 YNNKEL (reference sequence). The CDR3 spells CASSLTLAGGLGETQYF. The CDR3 bases are TGTGCCAGCAGTCTGACATTAGCGGGGGGGCTCGGAGAGACCCAGTACTTC.

This clone showed up just once. The rearrangement uses TRBV3-1 (or the pseudogene TRBV3-2) and TRBJ2-3; 7 positions match TRBD2. With V trimmed by 4 bases and J by 2 bases, 6 bases remained unmatched. The CDR3 has 15 residues. Germline CDR1 reads LGHDT; CDR2 reads YNNKEL (reference sequence). The CDR3 here is CASSRGGGVTDTQYF. CDR3 coding DNA: TGTGCCAGCAGCCGGGGCGGGGGAGTCACAGATACGCAGTATTTT.

V usage is TRBV3-1 (or the pseudogene TRBV3-2) and J usage is TRBJ2-1, with D perhaps matching TRBD2 (5 bases). This CDR3 has 14 residues. Germline-derived CDR1 and CDR2 are LGHDT and YNNKEL (reference sequence). V lost 5 bases and J 7 bases, leaving 15 bases between the germline ends. DNA of the CDR3: TGTGCCAGCAGCGGCCTACGGGGTTATAATGAGCAGTTCTTC. As protein: CASSGLRGYNEQFF.

The J gene is TRBJ1-1, the V gene TRBV28; possible D gene TRBD1, 5 bases. Trimming removed 8 bases from V and 4 bases from J, with 14 bases in between. Germline CDR1 reads MDHEN; CDR2 reads SYDVKM. There are 13 residues in the CDR3. CDR3 region: CASSDLGGTEAFF. CDR3 sequence (DNA): TGTGCCAGCTCTGATTTGGGGGGCACTGAAGCTTTCTTT.

V is TRBV28 and J is TRBJ2-7; D possibly corresponds to TRBD2 (5 bases). Trimming cost V 2 bases and J 2 bases, with 10 bases left between them. The germline gives CDR1 MDHEN, CDR2 SYDVKM. The CDR3 loop spans 14 amino acids. The CDR3 sequence is CASSLEAGAYEQYF. The CDR3 DNA reads as TGTGCCAGCAGTTTAGAGGCGGGTGCCTACGAGCAGTACTTC.